A single sample is the source of the 25 T cell receptor beta chains below, sequenced in a study of blood T cell repertoires in COVID-19 (dated by TCRdb to 2018 to 2020). The library was generated by the immunoSEQ multiplex PCR assay. The clones in this table, taken by TCRdb from immuneACCESS, are in-frame only. Not every clone is retained; where verified, under half of the shortfall comes from an unresolved V gene, and the cause of the rest is unknown. Counted in this sample were about 24,000 clones; approximately 87% of them appeared once. About 25% of the sample lies in the top ten. The sequencing sample was made of peripheral blood. The receptor source for this set is a human donor with active COVID-19. The donor label of this sample is uncertain.

The V and J genes are TRBV19 and TRBJ2-2; D might be TRBD1 (5 bases). The CDR3 has 14 amino acids. Germline V lookup: CDR1 LNHDA, CDR2 SQIVND (reference sequence). Trimming removed 7 bases from V and 2 bases from J, with 11 bases in between. CDR3 amino acids: CASKETVNTGELFF. CDR3 sequence (DNA): TGTGCCAGTAAGGAGACAGTTAACACCGGGGAGCTGTTTTTT.

The J gene is TRBJ2-5, the V gene TRBV29-1; D gene ambiguous. The CDR3 covers 13 residues. Germline CDR1 and CDR2: SQVTM and ANQGSEA. Trimming took 7 bases from V and 5 from J, leaving 17 bases between them. The chain's CDR3 is CSASSVSRETQYF. The DNA of the CDR3 is TGCAGCGCCTCGTCGGTGAGCAGGGAGACCCAGTACTTC.

The chain employs TRBV6-2 or TRBV6-3 and TRBJ2-3; TRBD2 matches 14 bases. V shed 6 bases, J shed 0 bases, and the junction held 8 bases outside the gene matches. Looked up from germline, CDR1 is MNHEY and CDR2 is SVGEGT. There are 18 residues in the CDR3. This chain's CDR3 is CASSLRLAGGPSTDTQYF. The DNA for the CDR3 is TGTGCCAGCAGCCTTAGACTAGCGGGGGGGCCAAGCACAGATACGCAGTATTTT.

This sequence joins TRBV28 and TRBJ2-2; 8 nucleotides match TRBD2. Germline CDR1 and CDR2: MDHEN and SYDVKM. The CDR3 extends over 16 amino acids. The V gene end was trimmed by 4 bases and the J gene end by 1 base; junction bases not matched to a gene: 5. CDR3 sequence: CASSSVAGMNTGELFF. DNA for the CDR3: TGTGCCAGCAGTTCCGTAGCGGGAATGAACACCGGGGAGCTGTTTTTT.

The CDR3 nucleotides are TGTGCCAGCAGCGTAGCCGGGAGGACACTACAAGAGACCCAGTACTTC. This encodes CASSVAGRTLQETQYF. This chain connects TRBV9 to TRBJ2-5; 7 bases match TRBD2. This CDR3 is 16 amino acids long. The V gene's germline CDR1 is SGDLS and CDR2 YYNGEE. V lost 0 bases and J lost 2; bases outside the gene matches: 7.

This clone has just a few counts. Here the CDR3 reads CASSTTGDGANVLTF. The DNA of the CDR3 is TGTGCCAGCTCGACGACAGGGGACGGGGCCAACGTCCTGACTTTC. V and J are TRBV18 and TRBJ2-6; 8 nucleotides match TRBD1. Germline V gives CDR1 KGHSH, CDR2 LQKENI. V gave up 6 bases and J gave up 4 bases; unmatched junction bases: 5. The CDR3 spans 15 residues.

The chain employs TRBV4-3 and TRBJ1-3; D unclear. The CDR3 covers 16 residues. Trimming left V 0 bases short and J 3 bases short, with 12 bases between. Per the germline V gene, CDR1 is LGHNA and CDR2 is YSLEER. The CDR3 sequence is CASSQETGRIGNTIYF. The CDR3 region has the DNA TGCGCCAGCAGCCAAGAGACGGGGAGAATTGGAAACACCATATATTTT.

The chain is built from TRBV29-1 and TRBJ2-5; D remains ambiguous. The V end lost 5 bases, the J end lost 7 bases, and 8 bases lay between the germline ends. The CDR3 sequence is 10 residues long. Germline-derived CDR1 and CDR2 are SQVTM and ANQGSEA. CDR3 nucleotides: TGCAGCGTTCAGTTACGGACCCAGTACTTC. Translating it yields CSVQLRTQYF. Supplemented by reference TRBV29-1 and TRBJ2-5, the full variable domain reads SAVISQKPSRDICQRGTSLTIQCQVDSQVTMMFWYRQQPGQSLTLIATANQGSEATYESGFVIDKFPISRPNLTFSTLTVSNMSPEDSSIYLCSVQLRTQYFGPGTRLLVL.

This rearrangement joins TRBV7-6 to TRBJ2-1; 8 positions agree with TRBD1. This CDR3 contains 16 residues. CDR1 is SGHVS and CDR2 is FNYEAQ in the germline V gene. J was trimmed by 5 bases and V by 2 bases; bases with no gene match: 8. The CDR3 bases are TGTGCCAGCAGCTTAACCCCCAGGGGACAGGACAATGAGCAGTTCTTC. It codes for CASSLTPRGQDNEQFF.

The chain couples TRBV19 to TRBJ1-2; 8 nucleotides match TRBD1. In germline, CDR1 is LNHDA, CDR2 SQIVND (reference sequence). With 5 bases clipped from V and 7 bases from J, the junction kept 9 bases outside the gene matches. The CDR3 sequence is 14 residues long. The chain's CDR3 is CASSPDREWGGYTF. The DNA of the CDR3 is TGTGCCAGTAGTCCGGACAGGGAGTGGGGTGGCTACACCTTC.

The genes are TRBV4-1 and TRBJ2-3; TRBD1 matches 7 bases. The germline V gene encodes CDR1 MGHRA and CDR2 YSYEKL. The CDR3 consists of 15 residues. J was trimmed by 1 base and V by 1 base; bases with no gene match: 2. The CDR3 nucleotides are TGCGCCAGCAGCCAAGGACAGGGCGGCACAGATACGCAGTATTTT. Translation gives CASSQGQGGTDTQYF.

This clone has just a few counts. The rearrangement uses TRBV5-6 and TRBJ1-1; a weak D match, TRBD1 (5 bases). Trimming took 1 base from V and 2 from J, leaving 12 bases between them. Germline V lookup: CDR1 SGHDT, CDR2 YYEEEE. The CDR3 loop spans 15 amino acids. As DNA, the CDR3 is TGTGCCAGCAGCTTGAGGCCAGGGTTAAACACTGAAGCTTTCTTT. Translating it yields CASSLRPGLNTEAFF.

About this clone: At one boundary the junction diverges from the germline segment, which might be a read error. Other DNA sequences of this sample code for an identical CDR3. The chain links TRBV4-1 to TRBJ1-1, with 7 nucleotides matching TRBD1. CDR1 MGHRA and CDR2 YSYEKL come from the germline V gene. The CDR3 covers 19 residues. The CDR3 is CASSHDLAGTATPNSEAFF. The DNA for the CDR3 is TGCGCCAGCAGCCATGATCTTGCCGGGACAGCAACTCCGAACAGTGAAGCTTTCTTT.

The chain has TRBV3-1 (or the pseudogene TRBV3-2) and TRBJ1-1; D remains unclear. This CDR3 is 13 amino acids long. V lost 1 base and J 4 bases, leaving 7 bases between the germline ends. Germline lookup yields CDR1 LGHDT and CDR2 YNNKEL (reference sequence). The CDR3 DNA sequence: TGTGCCAGCAGCCAAGTACGGGGCACTGAAGCTTTCTTT. It codes for CASSQVRGTEAFF.

The chain recombines TRBV7-6 with TRBJ2-7, with 7 bases aligning to TRBD1. The CDR3 covers 15 residues. CDR1 and CDR2 from the germline V gene are SGHVS and FNYEAQ. With V trimmed by 5 bases and J by 7 bases, 14 bases remained unmatched. CDR3 sequence: CASSPAPQGPWEQYF. In nucleotides, the CDR3 is TGTGCCAGCAGCCCTGCACCACAGGGGCCCTGGGAGCAGTACTTC.

The rearrangement links TRBV5-6 to TRBJ1-5, with a possible D match to TRBD1 (6 bases). The CDR3 sequence is 16 residues long. CDR1 and CDR2 from the germline V gene are SGHDT and YYEEEE. V was trimmed by 0 bases and J by 5 bases, leaving 15 bases between them. The CDR3 protein is CASSLGGTGIHQPQHF. CDR3 in DNA: TGTGCCAGCAGCTTGGGCGGTACAGGGATTCATCAGCCCCAGCATTTT.

This clone is a singleton in its sample. The gene calls are TRBV9 and TRBJ1-2; 11 bases fit TRBD1. Trimming at V came to 8 bases and at J to 6 bases, leaving 6 bases not matched to a gene. The germline V gene encodes CDR1 SGDLS and CDR2 YYNGEE. The CDR3 length is 13 residues. The CDR3 is CASTGTGGDGYTF. The CDR3 DNA reads TGTGCCAGTACGGGGACAGGGGGTGATGGCTACACCTTC.

This rearrangement joins TRBV5-1 to TRBJ2-2; tentatively, D is TRBD1 (6 bases). The ends were cut back, 4 bases at V and 5 bases at J, with 12 bases in the middle. The CDR3 extends over 14 amino acids. Germline CDR1 reads SGHRS; CDR2 reads YFSETQ. The CDR3 DNA sequence: TGCGCCAGCAGCCCGGGGACACCAACCGGGGAGCTGTTTTTT. Protein: CASSPGTPTGELFF. Supplemented by reference TRBV5-1 and TRBJ2-2, the full variable domain reads KAGVTQTPRYLIKTRGQQVTLSCSPISGHRSVSWYQQTPGQGLQFLFEYFSETQRNKGNFPGRFSGRQFSNSRSEMNVSTLELGDSALYLCASSPGTPTGELFFGEGSRLTVL.

This clone was recorded once. The chain is built from TRBV4-1 and TRBJ2-5; 9 positions match TRBD2. The CDR3 is made up of 17 amino acids. The junction had 9 bases not matched to a gene; V was cut back by 2 bases and J by 2 bases. Germline V gene data show CDR1 as MGHRA and CDR2 as YSYEKL. CDR3 in amino acids: CASSQLPSGDPQETQYF. The CDR3 nucleotides are TGCGCCAGCAGCCAATTGCCTAGCGGGGATCCTCAAGAGACCCAGTACTTC.

Notes on this clone: An end of the junction does not agree with germline; a read error may underlie this. The gene calls are TRBV2 and TRBJ2-3; 7 nucleotides line up with TRBD2. The germline CDR1 and CDR2 sequences are SNHLY and FYNNEI. The CDR3 runs 14 residues. The CDR3 sequence is CASSDTRTSDNSRF. Written as DNA, the CDR3 is TGTGCCAGCAGTGACACGCGTACTAGCGACAACAGTCGATTT. The whole variable domain, filled in from reference TRBV2 and TRBJ2-3, reads EPEVTQTPSHQVTQMGQEVILRCVPISNHLYFYWYRQILGQKVEFLVSFYNNEISEKSEIFDDQFSVERPDGSNFTLKIRSTKLEDSAMYFCASSDTRTSDNSRFGPGTRLTVL.

This clone was counted once. The chain carries TRBV5-4 and TRBJ1-2; 9 bases are a match to TRBD1. This CDR3 region has 17 residues. CDR1 and CDR2 (germline): SGHNT, YYREEE (reference sequence). With 0 bases clipped from V and 2 bases from J, the junction kept 8 bases outside the gene matches. This CDR3 reads CASSLDLRGTGNYGYTF. Written as DNA, the CDR3 is TGTGCCAGCAGCTTGGACCTTCGGGGGACAGGGAACTATGGCTACACCTTC.

V is TRBV27 and J is TRBJ2-7; D uncertain. In germline, CDR1 is MNHEY, CDR2 SMNVEV (reference sequence). V shed 8 bases and J shed 1 base, with 12 bases lying between them. CDR3 length: 13 amino acids. Written as DNA, the CDR3 is TGTGCCAGCTCCCCCCCGTCGTCCTACGAGCAGTACTTC. It is translated as CASSPPSSYEQYF.

The chain employs TRBV11-2 and TRBJ2-3; 8 bases are a match to TRBD2. The CDR3 extends over 14 amino acids. Trimming took 5 bases from V and 3 from J; bases not matched to a gene: 4. The germline CDR1 and CDR2 sequences are SGHAT and FQNNGV. CDR3 sequence: CASSPRGGTDTQYF. For the CDR3, the DNA is TGTGCCAGCAGCCCCCGGGGGGGAACAGATACGCAGTATTTT.

The chain links TRBV28 to TRBJ2-1; tentative D call: TRBD2 (6 bases). CDR1 and CDR2 from the germline V gene are MDHEN and SYDVKM. V gave up 5 bases and J gave up 6 bases, with 11 bases separating them. CDR3 length: 13 amino acids. CDR3 DNA sequence: TGTGCCAGCAGTCCGACACTAGCCAATGAGCAGTTCTTC. Translated, it gives CASSPTLANEQFF.

The chain carries TRBV30 and TRBJ2-1; tentative D call: TRBD1 (5 bases). There are 15 residues in the CDR3. The germline V gene encodes CDR1 GTSNPN and CDR2 SVGIG (reference sequence). V shed 0 bases and J shed 9 bases, with 18 bases lying between them. DNA of the CDR3: TGTGCCTGGAGTGTACGTCAGGGTTGGAGTAGTGAGCAGTTCTTC. Protein: CAWSVRQGWSSEQFF.